One and the same sample provided the 29 T cell receptor beta chains below, sequenced in a study of T cells after yellow fever vaccination. TCRdb itself ran the 5' RACE reads through MiXCR, one entry per CDR3 protein. The data show hundreds of thousands of distinct CDR3 sequences, with roughly an eighth seen just once and more than 12% held by the top ten. The sequencing used PBMCs, collected on the day of the yellow fever booster vaccination. The receptor set was obtained from a man between 25 and 39 years old who received the YFV17D yellow fever vaccine.

The rearrangement links TRBV28 to TRBJ2-3; 9 nucleotides agree with TRBD2. V was pared by 3 bases and J by 1 base, with 5 bases of the junction left unmatched. Germline values: CDR1 MDHEN, CDR2 SYDVKM. The CDR3 is 16 residues long. As DNA, the CDR3 is TGTGCCAGCAGTTTTTCGACTAGCGGACGCACAGATACGCAGTATTTT. Translation gives CASSFSTSGRTDTQYF. The entire variable domain, with the rest obtained from reference TRBV28 and TRBJ2-3, is as follows: DVKVTQSSRYLVKRTGEKVFLECVQDMDHENMFWYRQDPGLGLRLIYFSYDVKMKEKGDIPEGYSVSREKKERFSLILESASTNQTSMYLCASSFSTSGRTDTQYFGPGTRLTVL.

This sequence joins TRBV25-1 and TRBJ2-2; D not resolved. Trimming left V 4 bases short and J 6 bases short, with 6 bases between. The CDR3 loop spans 12 amino acids. From germline, CDR1 is MGHDK and CDR2 SYGVNS. CDR3 coding DNA: TGTGCCAGCAGTGTAAGGGCCGGGGAGCTGTTTTTT. Amino acids: CASSVRAGELFF.

The sample holds a few counts of this clonotype. The gene calls are TRBV4-3 and TRBJ2-1; TRBD1 agrees at 8 bases. The trim removed 2 bases at V and 4 bases at J, leaving 10 bases unmatched. This CDR3 is built from 17 residues. The germline V gene has CDR1 LGHNA and CDR2 YSLEER. The CDR3 sequence is CASSQKTGVLSYNEQFF. CDR3 DNA sequence: TGCGCCAGCAGCCAAAAGACAGGGGTCCTATCTTACAATGAGCAGTTCTTC.

This clonotype was counted a few times. The V and J genes are TRBV10-3 and TRBJ2-1, with TRBD2 matching 10 bases. Per the germline V gene, CDR1 is ENHRY and CDR2 is SYGVKD. V shed 4 bases and J 7 bases; nucleotides not matched to a gene: 10. The CDR3 has 16 amino acids. The CDR3 spells CAISGSLSSGRNEQFF. CDR3 sequence (DNA): TGTGCCATCAGTGGTTCCCTGTCTAGCGGGAGAAATGAGCAGTTCTTC.

The sample holds a few counts of this clonotype. The chain joins TRBV5-4 to TRBJ2-3, with D possibly TRBD2 on 6 matching bases. The CDR3 is made up of 15 amino acids. Looked up from germline, CDR1 is SGHNT and CDR2 is YYREEE (reference sequence). V was trimmed by 4 bases and J by 4 bases, leaving 16 bases between them. The DNA of the CDR3 is TGTGCCAGCAGCACGGGACTTCCGGAATCAGATACGCAGTATTTT. It encodes CASSTGLPESDTQYF.

This clonotype showed up just a few times. Here the CDR3 reads CASSLVLLEETQYF. The CDR3 region has the DNA TGTGCCAGCAGCTTAGTACTATTAGAAGAGACCCAGTACTTC. This chain links TRBV7-2 with TRBJ2-5; D is unresolved. V was shortened by 1 base and J by 3 bases, with 9 bases between the two germline ends. CDR1 is SGHTA and CDR2 is FQGNSA in the germline V gene. The CDR3 is 14 amino acids. Based on the CDR3 plus reference TRBV7-2 and TRBJ2-5, the full variable domain is GAGVSQSPSNKVTEKGKDVELRCDPISGHTALYWYRQSLGQGLEFLIYFQGNSAPDKSGLPSDRFSAERTGGSVSTLTIQRTQQEDSAVYLCASSLVLLEETQYFGPGTRLLVL.

This clonotype was counted a few times. The chain is built from TRBV7-6 and TRBJ2-3, with 10 nucleotides matching TRBD2. This CDR3 is 16 amino acids long. Losses at the gene ends were 1 base for V and 3 bases for J; bases not matched to a gene: 4. Per germline, CDR1 SGHVS and CDR2 FNYEAQ. CDR3 coding DNA: TGTGCCAGCAGCTTAGAGGTAGCGGGAGGTACAGATACGCAGTATTTT. Protein sequence: CASSLEVAGGTDTQYF. Looking up the rest from reference TRBV7-6 and TRBJ2-3 gives the full variable domain: GAGVSQSPRYKVTKRGQDVALRCDPISGHVSLYWYRQALGQGPEFLTYFNYEAQQDKSGLPNDRFSAERPEGSISTLTIQRTEQRDSAMYRCASSLEVAGGTDTQYFGPGTRLTVL.

The chain employs TRBV5-1 and TRBJ2-5, with D perhaps TRBD1 (5 bases). The V end was cut by 6 bases, the J end by 5 bases, with 17 bases between. This CDR3 has 14 residues. CDR1 SGHRS and CDR2 YFSETQ come from the germline V gene. The DNA of the CDR3 is TGCGCCAGCAATCCCGCAGGGAAAGGGGAGACCCAGTACTTC. It specifies CASNPAGKGETQYF.

V and J are TRBV19 and TRBJ2-7, with TRBD1 matching over 10 bases. Germline V lookup: CDR1 LNHDA, CDR2 SQIVND (reference sequence). The CDR3 loop spans 15 amino acids. V lost 3 bases, J lost 1 base, and 3 bases stayed unmatched. The CDR3 reads CASSMGTGESYEQYF. The CDR3 coding sequence is TGTGCCAGTAGTATGGGGACAGGGGAATCCTACGAGCAGTACTTC.

This clonotype was recorded a few times. This sequence joins TRBV5-1 and TRBJ2-5; 7 bases match TRBD2. The CDR3 consists of 15 residues. The trim removed 0 bases at V and 2 bases at J, leaving 4 bases unmatched. The germline V gene encodes CDR1 SGHRS and CDR2 YFSETQ. The CDR3 is CASSLVLAEQETQYF. DNA for the CDR3: TGCGCCAGCAGCTTGGTTCTAGCGGAACAAGAGACCCAGTACTTC.

This clonotype showed up just a few times. Here the CDR3 reads CASSPGPRNYEQYF. For the CDR3, the DNA is TGTGCCAGCAGCCCGGGACCCCGCAACTACGAGCAGTACTTC. This chain connects TRBV7-2 to TRBJ2-7, with D perhaps being TRBD1 or TRBD2 (5 bases each). Germline CDR1 SGHTA, CDR2 FQGNSA. CDR3 length equals 14 residues. V lost 5 bases and J lost 3, with 14 bases in between.

V gene TRBV21-1 combines with J gene TRBJ1-2; no check of the table's D call, TRBD1, against the DNA was made. TRBV21-1 is shown as a pseudogene. The CDR3 is made up of 15 amino acids. CDR3 amino acids: CASTPRGGGNYGYTF. The CDR3 coding sequence is TGTGCCAGCACCCCCCGGGGCGGGGGTAACTATGGCTACACCTTC.

About this clonotype itself: An end of the junction differs from the germline gene, which may be a read error. The rearrangement uses TRBV15 and TRBJ2-7; 7 bases align to TRBD2. The germline V gene encodes CDR1 LNHNV and CDR2 YYDKDF (reference sequence). CDR3 length: 14 residues. CDR3 protein: CATSRESGIYEQYF. CDR3 sequence (DNA): TGTGCCACCAGCCGAGAGAGCGGGATCTACGAGCAGTACTTC.

This rearrangement joins TRBV6-5 to TRBJ2-2, with D perhaps TRBD2 (6 bases). Germline CDR1 MNHEY, CDR2 SVGAGI. Trimming pared 0 bases from V and 6 bases from J, leaving 11 bases between. The CDR3 extends over 15 amino acids. The CDR3 here is CASSYSDSGAGELFF. Written as DNA, the CDR3 is TGTGCCAGCAGTTACTCCGACTCGGGGGCCGGGGAGCTGTTTTTT.

The chain is built from TRBV7-2 and TRBJ1-6, with 8 bases aligning to TRBD1. J was trimmed by 6 bases and V by 4 bases; bases with no gene match: 5. The germline V gene encodes CDR1 SGHTA and CDR2 FQGNSA. The CDR3 extends over 15 amino acids. The CDR3 bases are TGTGCCAGCAGCTATGGACAGGGCCTTAATTCACCCCTCCACTTT. This sequence encodes CASSYGQGLNSPLHF.

There are a few counts of this clonotype. CDR3 in amino acids: CASNPGRVLTDTQYF. The CDR3 nucleotides are TGTGCCAGCAACCCGGGACGGGTACTCACAGATACGCAGTATTTT. This chain connects TRBV9 to TRBJ2-3; D might be TRBD1 or TRBD2, each matching 5 bases. There are 15 residues in the CDR3. Germline CDR1 and CDR2: SGDLS and YYNGEE. V shed 6 bases and J shed 2 bases, with 16 bases lying between them. Full variable domain (rest looked up from reference TRBV9 and TRBJ2-3): DSGVTQTPKHLITATGQRVTLRCSPRSGDLSVYWYQQSLDQGLQFLIQYYNGEERAKGNILERFSAQQFPDLHSELNLSSLELGDSALYFCASNPGRVLTDTQYFGPGTRLTVL.

The chain is built from TRBV10-3 and TRBJ1-1; a weak D match, TRBD1 (5 bases). CDR3 size: 14 residues. Germline V gene sequence: CDR1 ENHRY, CDR2 SYGVKD. V lost 10 bases, J lost 1 base, and 16 bases lay in between. CDR3 residues: CATTLQESNTEAFF. CDR3 nucleotide sequence: TGTGCCACCACATTACAGGAGTCGAACACTGAAGCTTTCTTT.

This clonotype was found a few times. The rearrangement uses TRBV3-1 and TRBJ1-2, with 7 bases fitting TRBD1. V lost 1 base to trimming and J lost 2 bases; unmatched junction nucleotides: 1. The CDR3 is 14 amino acids. CDR1 and CDR2 from the germline V gene are LGHDT and YNNKEL (reference sequence). DNA for the CDR3: TGTGCCAGCAGCCAAGCGACAGGGAACTATGGCTACACCTTC. This sequence encodes CASSQATGNYGYTF.

This clonotype was counted many times. V gene TRBV12-3 or TRBV12-4 combines with J gene TRBJ2-3; 10 bases agree with TRBD2. V lost 3 bases and J lost 0; bases outside the gene matches: 6. The CDR3 spans 17 residues. DNA for the CDR3: TGTGCCAGCAGTTTGGTAGCGGGAGGACCTAGCACAGATACGCAGTATTTT. Protein sequence: CASSLVAGGPSTDTQYF.

This clonotype was found a few times. The genes are TRBV28 and TRBJ1-2, with 8 bases aligning to TRBD1. Germline CDR1 and CDR2: MDHEN and SYDVKM. The trim removed 6 bases at V and 4 bases at J, leaving 4 bases unmatched. The CDR3 has 13 amino acids. The CDR3 reads CASRDRDLYGYTF. CDR3 DNA sequence: TGTGCCAGCAGGGACAGGGACCTCTATGGCTACACCTTC.

The chain carries TRBV5-1 and TRBJ2-5; D ambiguous. The germline V and J ends were trimmed by 0 bases and 7 bases, with 16 bases remaining between them. Germline V lookup: CDR1 SGHRS, CDR2 YFSETQ. This CDR3 is 15 amino acids long. This chain's CDR3 is CASSLEDFPLGTQYF. In DNA, the CDR3 is TGCGCCAGCAGCTTGGAGGATTTTCCTTTGGGGACCCAGTACTTC.

This clonotype was seen ten or more times. V gene TRBV5-4 combines with J gene TRBJ2-2; D perhaps matches TRBD1 (6 bases). This CDR3 has 13 amino acids. Per germline, CDR1 SGHNT and CDR2 YYREEE (reference sequence). Trimming removed 4 bases from V and 5 bases from J, with 9 bases in between. CDR3 in amino acids: CASSEQGTGELFF. The CDR3 nucleotides read TGTGCCAGCAGCGAACAGGGAACCGGGGAGCTGTTTTTT.

The J gene is TRBJ2-1, the V gene TRBV11-2; D remains unclear. This CDR3 has 13 amino acids. V was shortened by 3 bases and J by 5 bases, with 8 bases between the two germline ends. The germline V gene has CDR1 SGHAT and CDR2 FQNNGV. The DNA for the CDR3 is TGTGCCAGCAGCTTTCTCCGGGACAATGAGCAGTTCTTC. Amino acid sequence: CASSFLRDNEQFF.

This clonotype turned up a few times. This rearrangement joins TRBV5-1 to TRBJ2-7, with TRBD2 matching over 11 bases. Germline V CDR1 and CDR2: SGHRS, YFSETQ. Trimming at V came to 4 bases and at J to 3 bases, leaving 6 bases not matched to a gene. CDR3 length: 15 amino acids. The CDR3 coding sequence is TGCGCCAGCAGCCAGATCGGGACTAGCGGCTACGAGCAGTACTTC. Its translation: CASSQIGTSGYEQYF. Based on the CDR3 plus reference TRBV5-1 and TRBJ2-7, the full variable domain is KAGVTQTPRYLIKTRGQQVTLSCSPISGHRSVSWYQQTPGQGLQFLFEYFSETQRNKGNFPGRFSGRQFSNSRSEMNVSTLELGDSALYLCASSQIGTSGYEQYFGPGTRLTVT.

The chain has TRBV9 and TRBJ2-3, with TRBD2 matching 7 bases. CDR1 is SGDLS, CDR2 YYNGEE, per germline. The junction had 6 bases not matched to a gene; V was cut back by 0 bases and J by 2 bases. This CDR3 region has 16 residues. The CDR3 DNA is TGTGCCAGCAGCGTAGCCGCGGGAGACATCACAGATACGCAGTATTTT. Protein sequence: CASSVAAGDITDTQYF.

This clonotype turned up a few times. V gene TRBV29-1 combines with J gene TRBJ2-7, with 11 positions matching TRBD1. Germline V lookup: CDR1 SQVTM, CDR2 ANQGSEA. Trimming at V came to 4 bases and at J to 6 bases, leaving 11 bases not matched to a gene. The CDR3 spans 15 residues. CDR3 sequence (DNA): TGCAGCGTTGGTCCCTCGGGGACAGGGGGGTCCGAGCAGTACTTC. It yields the protein CSVGPSGTGGSEQYF.

This clonotype was seen a handful of times. This rearrangement joins TRBV20-1 to TRBJ2-3; D gene ambiguous. Trimming stripped 6 bases from V and 7 bases from J, with 20 bases between. This CDR3 spans 14 amino acids. In germline, CDR1 is DFQATT, CDR2 SNEGSKA (reference sequence). DNA of the CDR3: TGCAGTGCGCACTCGGAAGGCGCGTGGCATACGCAGTATTTT. It translates to CSAHSEGAWHTQYF.

The chain joins TRBV7-2 to TRBJ2-2; D remains unclear. There are 14 residues in the CDR3. Trimming took off 5 bases at V and 5 bases at J, with 12 bases between the two ends. CDR1 SGHTA and CDR2 FQGNSA come from the germline V gene. The CDR3 spells CASSLQSRTGELFF. The CDR3 bases are TGTGCCAGCAGCCTCCAGTCCCGGACCGGGGAGCTGTTTTTT.

The chain employs TRBV7-2 and TRBJ2-3, with D perhaps TRBD1 or TRBD2 (5 bases each). The germline V gene has CDR1 SGHTA and CDR2 FQGNSA. The V end was cut by 4 bases, the J end by 0 bases, with 14 bases between. The CDR3 loop spans 16 amino acids. CDR3 in DNA: TGTGCCAGCAGCTCGCGGACGTGGGGGAGCACAGATACGCAGTATTTT. Amino acids: CASSSRTWGSTDTQYF. The full variable domain, in which reference TRBV7-2 and TRBJ2-3 provide the parts outside the CDR3, is GAGVSQSPSNKVTEKGKDVELRCDPISGHTALYWYRQSLGQGLEFLIYFQGNSAPDKSGLPSDRFSAERTGGSVSTLTIQRTQQEDSAVYLCASSSRTWGSTDTQYFGPGTRLTVL.